This TCR beta chain was identified during a study of cytomegalovirus exposure and HLA in healthy donors. The wider study: An earlier analysis identified more than 95 million unique TCR beta sequences in 150 million to 200 million T cells.

Study findings and constraints: A classifier reportedly called cytomegalovirus status with high sensitivity and specificity.

60 Vbeta and 13 Jbeta primers were used in PCR. Libraries were prepared by immunoSEQ multiplex PCR; TCRdb keeps only in-frame clonotypes and omits some of them. Among approximately 200,000 clones, approximately 83% were seen once, and the ten largest hold approximately 0.092%. This CDR3 is built from 17 residues. Looked up from germline, CDR1 is SNHLY and CDR2 is FYNNEI. V lost 2 bases to trimming and J lost 7 bases, with 20 bases between them. A remark on this clone: Its target is not known.

The clonotype comes from a boy aged 2 to 9 in good health and CMV-seronegative. The sequenced sample was PBMCs. The chain combines TRBV2 with TRBJ2-2, with D uncertain. The CDR3 spells CASSEIMLVTTGGELFF. The CDR3 bases are TGTGCCAGCAGTGAAATTATGCTAGTAACGACCGGCGGGGAGCTGTTTTTT.